A single sample gave rise to the 9 T cell receptor beta chains below, sequenced in a study of T cell repertoires in cytomegalovirus infection (dated by TCRdb to the late 2010s). Sequencing was performed on an Illumina HiSeq 1500. In-frame beta chains were kept once TCRdb had trimmed the public reads at Q25 with fastp and called clones with MiXCR. Identical CDR3 protein sequences are pooled into one entry, listed with their most common genes and DNA. The sample data list nearly 650,000 distinct CDR3 sequences, and 20% to 30% of these were observed just once. The biggest ten clones account for around 7.6% of the sample. Sequencing was carried out using CD8+ T cells from PBMCs. These receptors all stem from a human donor in good health (CMV status not recorded). Some clones in this sample may be carry-over from other donors' samples.

Only a few counts were recorded for this clonotype. Germline and junction disagree at one end, which may indicate a read error. The chain recombines TRBV28 with TRBJ1-6; D is possibly TRBD1 (6 bases). Germline V gene data show CDR1 as MDHEN and CDR2 as SYDVKM. The CDR3 consists of 14 residues. The DNA of the CDR3 is TGTGCCAGCAGTTTCTCTTTTGGGGGGCAGACCCTTCTCTTT. It is translated as CASSFSFGGQTLLF.

The J gene is TRBJ1-1, the V gene TRBV27; 9 bases are shared with TRBD1. The CDR3 length is 14 residues. CDR1 is MNHEY and CDR2 is SMNVEV in the germline V gene (reference sequence). V shed 5 bases and J 10 bases; nucleotides not matched to a gene: 11. The DNA for the CDR3 is TGTGCCAGCAGTGGGCCGGGACAGGGTTACGTAGCTTTCTTT. Translating gives CASSGPGQGYVAFF.

This clonotype was recorded at least ten times. The chain is built from TRBV7-2 and TRBJ2-3; TRBD2 might be the D (6 bases). The germline V gene has CDR1 SGHTA and CDR2 FQGNSA. V dropped 1 base and J dropped 9 bases, with 20 bases sitting between them. The CDR3 runs to 16 residues. The DNA of the CDR3 is TGTGCCAGCAGCTTAGATTACGGGGGTGTTTTGGTCACGCAGTATTTT. Protein sequence: CASSLDYGGVLVTQYF.

Comments on this clonotype: Sequence at one end of the junction differs from germline and may be a read error. CDR3 nucleotides: TGTGTCAGCAGCCTGAATACCGGGGAGCTGTTTTTT. Translation: CVSSLNTGELFF. This chain uses TRBV5-4 with TRBJ2-2; D gene unclear. Germline CDR1 reads SGHNT; CDR2 reads YYREEE (reference sequence). The CDR3 spans 12 residues. The full variable domain, in which reference TRBV5-4 and TRBJ2-2 provide the parts outside the CDR3, is ETGVTQSPTHLIKTRGQQVTLRCSSQSGHNTVSWYQQALGQGPQFIFQYYREEENGRGNFPPRFSGLQFPNYSSELNVNALELDDSALYLCVSSLNTGELFFGEGSRLTVL.

This clonotype was picked up one time. This rearrangement joins TRBV5-5 to TRBJ2-7; maybe TRBD1 (5 bases). Germline V gives CDR1 SGHKS, CDR2 YYEKEE (reference sequence). This CDR3 region has 18 residues. Trimming took 0 bases from V and 2 from J, leaving 21 bases between them. Written as DNA, the CDR3 is TGTGCCAGCAGCTTGGAAGGCAGAGCAGGGCCCAGGACCTACGAGCAGTACTTC. This encodes CASSLEGRAGPRTYEQYF.

This clonotype was seen a handful of times. The gene calls are TRBV7-9 and TRBJ1-1; possibly TRBD1 for D (5 bases). V shed 4 bases and J shed 4 bases, with 13 bases lying between them. The CDR3 is made up of 14 amino acids. Germline CDR1 is SEHNR and CDR2 is FQNEAQ (reference sequence). CDR3 sequence reads: CASSYLRGGTEAFF. DNA for the CDR3: TGTGCCAGCAGCTACTTGAGGGGTGGCACTGAAGCTTTCTTT.

The chain couples TRBV6-8 to TRBJ2-3, with D unresolved. Trimming stripped 6 bases from V and 2 bases from J, with 18 bases between. The CDR3 totals 16 residues. Germline V gene sequence: CDR1 MNHGY, CDR2 SAAAGT. This CDR3 is CASSPLVGYSTDTQYF. Written as DNA, the CDR3 is TGTGCCAGCAGCCCTTTGGTCGGATACTCCACAGATACGCAGTATTTT.

This chain links TRBV6-2 or TRBV6-3 with TRBJ2-7; weak D call: TRBD2 (6 bases). CDR3 length: 15 residues. The germline V and J ends were trimmed by 0 bases and 0 bases, with 9 bases remaining between them. Looked up from germline, CDR1 is MNHEY and CDR2 is SVGEGT. CDR3 region: CASSYSDGSSYEQYV. The CDR3 DNA follows: TGTGCCAGCAGTTACTCAGACGGGAGCTCCTACGAGCAGTACGTC.

This clonotype was counted once. V and J are TRBV20-1 and TRBJ1-2; 8 nucleotides match TRBD1. This CDR3 is 15 amino acids long. V shed 1 base and J 7 bases; nucleotides not matched to a gene: 11. Germline V lookup: CDR1 DFQATT, CDR2 SNEGSKA (reference sequence). The chain's CDR3 is CSARARDRWDFGYTF. In DNA form, the CDR3 reads TGCAGTGCTAGAGCTAGGGACAGGTGGGACTTTGGCTACACCTTC.